This TCR beta chain was recovered during a study of blood T cell repertoires in COVID-19. The length of the CDR3 is 16 residues. V trimming: 3 bases; J trimming: 5 bases; junction bases outside the gene matches: 9. Germline V CDR1 and CDR2: LGHNT, FRNRAP. As originally analysed: Estimates of nucleated cell counts were drawn from the amplification of reference gene primers. Repertoires were generated with immunoSEQ multiplex PCR, while TCRdb's copy carries only in-frame clones and drops some. The D gene and trimming were derived from the DNA, and the V and J assignments and clone size from that table. The profile shows about 210,000 clones, more than 70% of them singletons.

The source of this sequence is a woman aged 40 to 49 with acute COVID-19. V and J are TRBV12-5 and TRBJ1-1, with TRBD1 matching over 10 bases. The specimen sequenced was PBMCs or T cells enriched from blood (not recorded which). DNA of the CDR3: TGTGCTAGTGGTTTCTCCTTGGGACAGGGGTCTACTGAAGCTTTCTTT. Its translation is CASGFSLGQGSTEAFF.